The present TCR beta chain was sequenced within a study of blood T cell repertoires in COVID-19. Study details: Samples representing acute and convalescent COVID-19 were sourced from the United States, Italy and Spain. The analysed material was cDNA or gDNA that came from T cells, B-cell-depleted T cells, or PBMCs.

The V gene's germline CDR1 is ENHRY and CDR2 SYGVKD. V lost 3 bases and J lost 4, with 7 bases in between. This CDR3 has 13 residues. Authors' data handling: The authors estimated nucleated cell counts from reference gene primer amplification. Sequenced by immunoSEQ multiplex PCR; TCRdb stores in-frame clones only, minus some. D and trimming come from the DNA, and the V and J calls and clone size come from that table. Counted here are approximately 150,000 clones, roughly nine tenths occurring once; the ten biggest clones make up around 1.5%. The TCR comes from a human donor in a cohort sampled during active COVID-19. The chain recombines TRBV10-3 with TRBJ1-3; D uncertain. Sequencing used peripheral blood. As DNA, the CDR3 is TGTGCCATCAGTGACGGGGTCGGAAACACCATATATTTT. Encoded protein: CAISDGVGNTIYF.